This entry lists 25 T cell receptor beta chains sequenced from one sample in a study of CXCR3-negative and CXCR3-positive naive CD8 T cells. The study, taken as a whole, reports: Greater hydrophobicity was found in TRB CDR3s of CXCR3-positive naive cells than of CXCR3-negative naive cells.

All TRB cDNA libraries came from 5' RACE performed with UMI labels. TCRdb re-called the 5' RACE reads and catalogs CDR3 proteins one per entry, DNA excluded. The listing contains some 150,000 distinct CDR3 sequences. Their antigen targets remain unknown. Sequenced material: naive CXCR3+ CD8+ T cells from blood. This sample's subset: CD45RO-CCR7+CD27+CD95- naive CD8+ T cells expressing CXCR3 (TNR3+). The source of these receptors is a human donor in good health. Some clones in this sample may be carry-over from other donors' samples.

The genes are TRBV29-1 and TRBJ1-1; absent DNA, TCRdb's TRBD1 call cannot be checked. This CDR3 comprises 12 residues. Germline V gene lookup returns CDR1 SQVTM and CDR2 ANQGSEA. The CDR3 spells CSVRTENTEAFF.

The chain joins TRBV29-1 to TRBJ1-1. This CDR3 region has 14 residues. Per the germline V gene, CDR1 is SQVTM and CDR2 is ANQGSEA. The chain's CDR3 is CSVEDEERNTEAFF.

The CDR3 protein is CASSFWGTDTQYF. The genes are TRBV5-1 and TRBJ2-3. Germline values: CDR1 SGHRS, CDR2 YFSETQ. The CDR3 length is 13 residues.

The rearrangement joins TRBV12-3 or TRBV12-4 to TRBJ2-7; TCRdb selects TRBD1, and the lack of DNA leaves this call unchecked. The CDR3 totals 13 residues. The chain's CDR3 is CASGTGYSYEQYF.

This chain joins TRBV9 and TRBJ2-3; lacking DNA, the TRBD2 call made by TCRdb goes unchecked. This CDR3 contains 15 residues. In germline, CDR1 is SGDLS, CDR2 YYNGEE. CDR3 sequence reads: CASISGSGDSDTQYF.

The chain employs TRBV9 and TRBJ2-1; TCRdb designates TRBD2, a call that cannot be tested without DNA. This CDR3 region has 15 residues. CDR1 is SGDLS and CDR2 is YYNGEE in the germline V gene. Here the CDR3 reads CASSFSSGNYNEQFF.

The J gene is TRBJ1-1, the V gene TRBV21-1; TCRdb indicates TRBD1, and absent DNA this call remains unverified. TRBV21-1 is flagged as a pseudogene. The CDR3 loop spans 18 amino acids. CDR3 loop: CASSIPGLAPDRDTEAFF.

This chain connects TRBV20-1 to TRBJ2-5; TCRdb outputs TRBD2, but without DNA this stays unchecked. CDR3 length equals 16 residues. Germline V gene lookup returns CDR1 DFQATT and CDR2 SNEGSKA (reference sequence). CDR3 amino acids: CSARDMEHPLAETQYF.

The chain joins TRBV28 to TRBJ2-1. Germline CDR1 and CDR2: MDHEN and SYDVKM. CDR3 length equals 11 residues. The CDR3 spells CASSLSFQQFF.

The gene calls are TRBV4-2 and TRBJ1-6; the TRBD1 assignment by TCRdb is unverifiable without DNA. CDR1 and CDR2 from the germline V gene are LGHNA and YNFKEQ. This CDR3 has 17 amino acids. The CDR3 sequence: CASSQDRYGQGNSPLHF.

The CDR3 reads CSARPSGGPYEQYF. The chain employs TRBV20-1 and TRBJ2-7; TCRdb names TRBD2, which stays unverified in the absence of DNA. This CDR3 has 14 residues. The V gene's germline CDR1 is DFQATT and CDR2 SNEGSKA (reference sequence).

This sequence joins TRBV7-9 and TRBJ2-7; TCRdb designates TRBD1, a call that cannot be tested without DNA. The V gene's germline CDR1 is SEHNR and CDR2 FQNEAQ (reference sequence). CDR3 length: 15 residues. The CDR3 region is CASSHPGARGDEQYF.

This chain joins TRBV11-2 and TRBJ2-2; TCRdb reports TRBD2, a call that lacks DNA to check it against. Germline assignment: CDR1 SGHAT and CDR2 FQNNGV. The CDR3 is 15 amino acids. The CDR3 protein is CASSPRTRLAGELFF. Full variable domain (rest looked up from reference TRBV11-2 and TRBJ2-2): EAGVAQSPRYKIIEKRQSVAFWCNPISGHATLYWYQQILGQGPKLLIQFQNNGVVDDSQLPKDRFSAERLKGVDSTLKIQPAKLEDSAVYLCASSPRTRLAGELFFGEGSRLTVL.

The chain carries TRBV6-5 and TRBJ1-6; no DNA is available, so the TRBD1 call from TCRdb remains unchecked. The length of the CDR3 is 15 residues. Germline CDR1 MNHEY, CDR2 SVGAGI. The chain's CDR3 is CASSKGQDYNSPLHF.

The gene calls are TRBV7-8 and TRBJ2-1; TCRdb gives TRBD2 as the D gene, but with no DNA this cannot be confirmed. CDR1 SGHVS and CDR2 FQNEAQ come from the germline V gene. The CDR3 length is 16 residues. CDR3 residues: CASSFSARTGNNEQFF.

This chain joins TRBV20-1 and TRBJ2-1; lacking DNA, the TRBD1 call made by TCRdb goes unchecked. CDR1 is DFQATT and CDR2 is SNEGSKA in the germline V gene (reference sequence). The CDR3 contains 19 residues. This CDR3 reads CSARVGTGPAIPSYNEQFF.

This rearrangement joins TRBV7-6 to TRBJ2-1; TCRdb reports TRBD2, a call that lacks DNA to check it against. CDR3 length equals 15 residues. The germline V gene encodes CDR1 SGHVS and CDR2 FNYEAQ. This CDR3 is CASSLEEGVGNEQFF.

V usage is TRBV14 and J usage is TRBJ2-1; TCRdb picks TRBD2, but there is no DNA to check that call. This CDR3 is built from 19 residues. Germline V gene sequence: CDR1 SGHDN, CDR2 FVKESK. This chain's CDR3 is CASSQEGLTSGRVPREQFF.

The chain joins TRBV9 to TRBJ1-2; no DNA is available, so the TRBD1 call from TCRdb remains unchecked. CDR1 and CDR2 (germline): SGDLS, YYNGEE. The CDR3 is 11 residues long. The CDR3 reads CASSGDSGYTF.

The chain carries TRBV20-1 and TRBJ2-7. Germline V gene lookup returns CDR1 DFQATT and CDR2 SNEGSKA (reference sequence). The CDR3 is 11 amino acids. The CDR3 protein is CSASRGYEQYF.

The chain links TRBV13 to TRBJ2-7; checking the TCRdb D call of TRBD1 is not possible without DNA. CDR3 length: 14 residues. Germline V gene data show CDR1 as PRHDT and CDR2 as FYEKMQ (reference sequence). The CDR3: CASSVSGWGYEQYF.

This rearrangement joins TRBV14 to TRBJ1-4. The CDR3 covers 13 residues. Germline V gene sequence: CDR1 SGHDN, CDR2 FVKESK. CDR3 sequence reads: CASSHPGREKLFF.

The rearrangement links TRBV9 to TRBJ2-7; TCRdb indicates TRBD1, and absent DNA this call remains unverified. CDR3 size: 15 residues. Germline CDR1 SGDLS, CDR2 YYNGEE. This chain's CDR3 is CASSPFWQGVYEQYF.

The chain uses TRBV29-1 and TRBJ2-2; TCRdb designates TRBD2, a call that cannot be tested without DNA. CDR1 is SQVTM and CDR2 is ANQGSEA in the germline V gene. This CDR3 has 16 residues. The CDR3 sequence is CSVLLTSGSPKGELFF.

The genes are TRBV7-9 and TRBJ2-1; TCRdb picks TRBD1, but there is no DNA to check that call. The CDR3 loop spans 15 amino acids. CDR1 SEHNR and CDR2 FQNEAQ come from the germline V gene (reference sequence). The CDR3: CASSQTATYEDEQFF.